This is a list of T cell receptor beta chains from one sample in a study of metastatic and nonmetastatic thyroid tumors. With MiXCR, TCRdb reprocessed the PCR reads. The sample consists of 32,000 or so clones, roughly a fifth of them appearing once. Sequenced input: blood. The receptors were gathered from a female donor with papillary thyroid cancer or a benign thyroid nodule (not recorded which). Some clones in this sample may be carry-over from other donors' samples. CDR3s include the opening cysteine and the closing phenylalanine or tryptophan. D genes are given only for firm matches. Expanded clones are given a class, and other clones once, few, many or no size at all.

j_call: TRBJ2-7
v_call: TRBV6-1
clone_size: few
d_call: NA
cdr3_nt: TGTGCCAGCAGTCCCGACAGTAGAGCCTACGAGCAGTACTTC
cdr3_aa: CASSPDSRAYEQYF

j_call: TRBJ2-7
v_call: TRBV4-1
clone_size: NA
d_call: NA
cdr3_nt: TGCGCCAGCAGCGGTTTGACAGGGACGCGGGGTTACGAGCAGTACTTC
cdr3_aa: CASSGLTGTRGYEQYF

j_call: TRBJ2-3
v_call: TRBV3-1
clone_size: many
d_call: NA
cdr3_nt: TGTGCCAGCAGCCGAGGGGGGCCGACAGATACGCAGTATTTT
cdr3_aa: CASSRGGPTDTQYF

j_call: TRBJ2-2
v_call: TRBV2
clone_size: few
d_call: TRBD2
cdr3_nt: TGTGCCAGCAGTGTCGTTGCGGGAGCGGGTGCCGGGGAGCTGTTTTTT
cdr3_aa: CASSVVAGAGAGELFF

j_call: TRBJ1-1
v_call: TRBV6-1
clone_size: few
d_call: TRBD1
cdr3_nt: TGTGCCAGCAGACCTGGGACAGGGTATTTGAACACTGAAGCTTTCTTT
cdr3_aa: CASRPGTGYLNTEAFF

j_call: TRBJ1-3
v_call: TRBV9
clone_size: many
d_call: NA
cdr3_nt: TGTGCCAGCAGCGTAGGGTCAGGTATCGTTTTTGGAAACACCATATATTTT
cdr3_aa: CASSVGSGIVFGNTIYF

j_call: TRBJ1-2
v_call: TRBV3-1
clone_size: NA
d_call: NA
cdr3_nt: TGTGCCAGCAGCCAAGATTTAAACAGGGTCTATGGCTACACCTTC
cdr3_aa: CASSQDLNRVYGYTF

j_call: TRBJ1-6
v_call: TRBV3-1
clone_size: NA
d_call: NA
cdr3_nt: TGTGCCAGCAGCCAAGGGGGAGTGGGACCCCTCCACTTT
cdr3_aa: CASSQGGVGPLHF

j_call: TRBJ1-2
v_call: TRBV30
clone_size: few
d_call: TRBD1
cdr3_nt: TGTGCCTCGTCCGGGACAGGGGCCTTAAGGGATGGCTACACCTTC
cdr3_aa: CASSGTGALRDGYTF

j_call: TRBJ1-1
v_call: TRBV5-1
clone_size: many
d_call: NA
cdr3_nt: TGCGCCAGCTCTTCTCTTGGTGAAGCTTTCTTT
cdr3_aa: CASSSLGEAFF

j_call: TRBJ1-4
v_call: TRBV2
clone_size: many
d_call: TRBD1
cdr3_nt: TGTGCCAGCAGTGCGGGACAGGCAACTAATGAAAAACTGTTTTTT
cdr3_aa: CASSAGQATNEKLFF

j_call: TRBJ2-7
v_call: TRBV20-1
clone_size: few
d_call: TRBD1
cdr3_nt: TGCAGTGCTAGATCCGGGACAGTGGCCTACGAGCAGTACTTC
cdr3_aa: CSARSGTVAYEQYF

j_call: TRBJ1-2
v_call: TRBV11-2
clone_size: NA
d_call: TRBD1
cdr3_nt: TGTGCCAGCAGCTTAGAGACAGGGCTCTATGGCTACACCTTC
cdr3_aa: CASSLETGLYGYTF

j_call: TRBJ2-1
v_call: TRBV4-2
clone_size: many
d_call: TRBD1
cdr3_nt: TGTGCCAGCAGCCAAGATCGGGGACAGGGGGGCAATGAGCAGTTCTTC
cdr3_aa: CASSQDRGQGGNEQFF

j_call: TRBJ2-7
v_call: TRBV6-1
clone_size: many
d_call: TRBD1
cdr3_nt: TGTGCCAGCAGCGATGACAGGGGGGTCCTCTACGAGCAGTACTTC
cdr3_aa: CASSDDRGVLYEQYF

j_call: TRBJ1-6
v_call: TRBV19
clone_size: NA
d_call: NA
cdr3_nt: TGTGCCAGTAGTGAACACAGGAGTTCACCCCTCCACTTT
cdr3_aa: CASSEHRSSPLHF

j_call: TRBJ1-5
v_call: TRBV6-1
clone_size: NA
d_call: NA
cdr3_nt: TGTGCCAGCACGGTGGGCTCGGGGGGCAGGCAGCCCCAGCATTTT
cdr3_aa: CASTVGSGGRQPQHF